This T cell receptor beta chain was sequenced in a study of blood T cells in healthy people across ages. Study-level findings and limits: Donor CMV status was unknown, possibly confounding expanded clonotype changes. What prevented conclusive comparison of naive and antigen-experienced cells was that PBMCs were unsorted.

This clonotype appeared a single time. Its antigen is not identified. No fewer than 6 micrograms of total RNA were isolated from every sample. The V gene's germline CDR1 is SQVTM and CDR2 ANQGSEA. The CDR3 has 12 residues. The V gene lost 5 bases and the J gene lost 4 bases, with 11 bases spanning the gap. Then a second PCR, running roughly 7 to 11 cycles, was carried out with a sample-barcoded 5' primer and a J-beta primer mix. TCRdb processed the 5' RACE reads anew with MiXCR; each CDR3 protein has one entry. The top ten clones hold roughly 2% of a sample with roughly 2 million distinct CDR3 sequences, just under 50% of them seen once.

Source material: blood. The source is a woman aged 40 to 50 in good health. The rearrangement uses TRBV29-1 and TRBJ1-1; perhaps TRBD1 as D (6 bases). The CDR3 protein is CSVSTGLTEAFF. The CDR3 DNA reads TGCAGCGTTTCCACAGGGCTCACTGAAGCTTTCTTT.